The present T cell receptor beta chain was sequenced within a study of cytomegalovirus exposure and HLA in healthy donors (dated by TCRdb to the late 2010s). With regard to the full study: In an earlier analysis of 587 of the donors, around 290 Gb of sequence data and some 100 million unique TCR beta sequences from about 190 million T cells were reported. Roughly 320 gigabases of sequencing data and tens of millions of unique TCR sequences made up an early release that covered 500 to 700 HLA-typed donors. Of the 300 to 500 genotyped donors, 81% were placed in the genetic ancestry cluster associated with self-reported Caucasian donors. The study aimed to test whether signatures of past pathogen exposure could be identified by cataloging public T cell receptors. The T cell repertoires of under 750 subjects were profiled by immunosequencing and related to cytomegalovirus serostatus. Along with the roughly 700-subject first cohort, a separate validation cohort of around 120 different subjects was used. To predict cytomegalovirus infection status, the study combined high-throughput TCR immunosequencing, statistical association of individual TCRs with disease status, and machine learning. A later analysis re-examined previously published TCR beta repertoires from hundreds of donors and added high-resolution HLA genotyping to investigate patterns of TCR occurrence. In the later analysis, no new phenotypic data were used to find candidate immune exposures; instead, reliance was placed on TCR beta sequences and their occurrence across donors. An earlier analysis of about 620 of the donors applied high-throughput TCR beta sequencing to assess whether each TCR beta V gene segment acted as functional or pseudogenic. Alongside the repertoire data, information on donor age, sex, ethnicity and CMV serostatus was compiled. Genome-wide SNP genotypes for about 55% of the roughly 670 donors were used in a later genetic analysis, which treated that subset as a discovery cohort. All discovery cohort repertoires had been generated using a single sequencing platform. HLA typing covered class I and class II loci at four-digit resolution. Typing coverage varied by locus: roughly 629-640 donors for A, B, C, DRB1 and DQB1; roughly 510 for DQA1; more than 600 for DPA1; roughly 470 for DPB1. Roughly 5 DR-DQ haplotypes were handled as single units for association and clustering because linkage in the cohort was strong. Among about 390 genotyped donors of the cohort, an average of roughly 240,000 unique TCR beta nucleotide sequences were sequenced per donor, roughly a sixth of them non-productive.

For CDR1 and CDR2, the germline V gene lists SGHVS and FQNEAQ. The CDR3 starts with the cysteine, ends with the phenylalanine, and has 15 residues. CDR3 DNA is the only sequence kept; it has 45 bases, read in frame from the first base. V has 5 bases trimmed and J has 6 bases trimmed; junction bases matching no gene number 10. In regard to this clone: The target of this receptor is not known. Base quality data are lacking; no much larger clone is found one base away.

Libraries were constructed by the immunoSEQ multiplex PCR assay. A mixture of 60 forward primers for TCR Vbeta segments and 13 reverse primers for TCR Jbeta segments was used in the multiplex PCR. A multiplex PCR assay on genomic DNA amplified the CDR3 region of rearranged TCR beta genes. On the Illumina HiSeq System, the amplified TCR beta libraries were sequenced as 87-base-pair reads. Under the source paper's analysis protocol: In a later analysis, tens of millions of unique TCR beta chains were counted across the 650 to 700 repertoires, and roughly 9.9 million of these chains were shared by at least two donors. Raw reads were error-corrected and collapsed into unique sequences by a nearest-neighbor algorithm in which closely related sequences were merged to remove PCR and sequencing errors. V, D and J gene segments were assigned by aligning CDR3 sequences to IMGT reference sequences. Each retained sequence needed at least a six-nucleotide match to both a V gene segment and a J gene segment. A rearrangement was called productive if the CDR3 had no stop codons and remained in frame with V and J, and every other rearrangement was called non-productive. CDR3 was defined by IMGT convention, running from the second conserved V-encoded cysteine to the conserved J-encoded phenylalanine. In an earlier analysis of some 550 of the donors, sequences lacking an unambiguous match to a single V gene segment were excluded. In an earlier analysis of a few hundred of the donors, a V segment was called functional when productive rearrangements were above 56.7%, and segregating when the standard deviation between donors exceeded 5%. A statistical classification framework was developed to diagnose cytomegalovirus status using the catalog of TCR beta chain sequences. A later analysis assigned V and J genes by comparing TCR nucleotide sequences with IMGT/GENE-DB human TR gene sequences. In a later analysis, CDR3 sequences and most-parsimonious VDJ recombination scenarios were assigned using the TCRdist pipeline. In a later analysis, each TCR beta chain was defined by its CDR3 amino acid sequence together with its V-gene family, and reads without a unique V-gene family were excluded. As a way to deal with suspected cross-contamination and a sequencing artifact, a later analysis dropped hundreds of nucleotide sequences that were highly shared and had low generation probability. In a later analysis, a clonal expansion index was calculated for each public chain from normalized within-repertoire ranks of inferred template counts. A later analysis computed generation probabilities with a VDJ recombination model fitted to out-of-frame rearrangements, and checked the results against IGoR. In a later analysis, hypergeometric tests were used to score TCR-TCR, TCR-HLA and TCR-CMV co-occurrence, with a repertoire-size bias correction applied to TCR pairs. A later analysis estimated false discovery rates by permuting HLA or CMV assignments 20 times. A later analysis grouped co-occurring TCRs with DBSCAN, adding TCRdist sequence similarity when clustering within HLA-allele-positive subsets. Co-occurrence clustering excluded repertoires with fewer than 30,000 or more than 120,000 public chains, plus five with anomalous nucleotide sharing. Not all clones reach the TCRdb copy of this immuneACCESS table, which keeps in-frame sequences only. Checked studies attribute under half of the gap to unresolved V genes and leave the rest unexplained. V and J calls and clone size are given by that table; D and trimming were obtained from the DNA. This sample lists fewer than 200,000 clones; over 80% were detected once. Just over 4.5% of the sample comes from the top ten.

Points the paper makes about the study in general: In a later analysis, around 17,000 TCR beta sequences were associated with specific HLA alleles at a false discovery rate of 0.05. When HLA alleles, especially DR and DQ, strongly co-occurred, attributing TCR associations to individual alleles was difficult. A later analysis reported that several top co-occurrence clusters appeared linked to parvovirus B19, influenza, CMV and Epstein-Barr virus. In an earlier analysis of 450 to 750 of the donors, most TCR beta V segments appeared in productive rearrangements about 87% or about 30% of the time, broadly matching IMGT annotations. A later genetic analysis associated a missense DCLRE1C variant with V-gene and J-gene trimming of TCR beta chains, and an independent cohort replicated the association. Presence/absence analyses assumed roughly uniform sequencing depth across donors, an assumption that may not hold. According to a later genetic analysis, donors in an Asian-associated ancestry cluster had fewer N-insertions in productive TCRs than the roughly 700-donor mean. A few of the identified cytomegalovirus-associated TCR beta chains were confirmed in vitro to be specific for cytomegalovirus antigens. Linkage disequilibrium might explain the correlated functional status among segregating V segments, but an unknown experimental factor could not be ruled out. The authors suggested that the approach could potentially be generalized to other disease states and immunological phenotypes. CMV serostatus was the only immune exposure information available for the cohort. This cohort had only TCR beta chains sequenced, and the lack of alpha or paired-chain data limited which features could be detected. Most TCR sequences were seen in very few donors, while some public TCRs were found in many individuals. In both the original and validation cohorts, the classifier was reported to diagnose cytomegalovirus status with high specificity and sensitivity. Roughly 17 rarely observed V segments, including chromosome 9 orphons, were excluded from the earlier analysis of approximately 500 of the donors because counts were too low. In a later analysis, most CMV-associated TCR beta chains were found to appear HLA-restricted, with HLA associations seemingly driven largely by CMV exposure. Because some donors lacked HLA typing at each locus, the association tests relied only on the typed subset. Because the 87-base-pair reads could not distinguish some IMGT-functional V segments, including TRBV6-2 and TRBV6-3, those segments were excluded. The study gave a list of about 160 TCR beta chains associated with cytomegalovirus. A further reported finding was that TCR beta sequences accurately predicted the HLA-A and HLA-B alleles for most subjects in the first cohort. A group of highly shared sequence variants was considered likely to be a technical artifact of the sequencing pipeline. A later analysis found that TCR association rates varied across HLA loci, with DRB1 alleles showing the most associated TCRs and HLA-C alleles the fewest. Compared with equally common non-associated chains, HLA-associated TCR beta chains in a later analysis were more clonally expanded and had lower generation probabilities.

The cohort comprised some 700 healthy bone marrow donors. Cohort members were all nominally healthy when sampled, although unrecorded immune exposures were likely present. The donor was CMV seropositive and belonged to the group of more than 250 seropositive cohort members. A peripheral blood sample was provided by each donor, and peripheral blood mononuclear cells were used for TCR beta sequencing. The Qiagen DNeasy Blood Extraction Kit was used to extract genomic DNA from the blood cell samples. Sequenced: PBMCs. Recombination connected TRBV7-8 to TRBJ1-3, and 7 junctional nucleotides match TRBD1. The clonotype originates from a woman between 45 and 60 years old in good health and CMV-seropositive. Read as DNA, the sequence is TGTGCCAGCAGCCGAGGGAACAGGGGTGAAAACACCATATATTTT. Its amino acids are CASSRGNRGENTIYF.